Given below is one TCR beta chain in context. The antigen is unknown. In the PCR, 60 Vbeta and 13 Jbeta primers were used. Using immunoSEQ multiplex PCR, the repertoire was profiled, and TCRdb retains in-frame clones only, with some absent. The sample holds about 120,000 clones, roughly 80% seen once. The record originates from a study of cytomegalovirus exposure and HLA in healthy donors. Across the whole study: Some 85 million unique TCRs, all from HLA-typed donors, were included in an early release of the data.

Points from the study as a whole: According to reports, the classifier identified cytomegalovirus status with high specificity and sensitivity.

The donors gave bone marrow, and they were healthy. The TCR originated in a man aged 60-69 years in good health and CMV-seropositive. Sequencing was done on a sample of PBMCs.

The CDR3 is CASSREGGGYYEQYF. The CDR3 DNA reads TGTGCCAGCAGCCGAGAGGGAGGGGGATACTACGAGCAGTACTTC. V and J are TRBV7-9 and TRBJ2-5, with D possibly TRBD2 on 7 matching bases. The J call could be wrong; TRBJ2-7 is a better fit for the DNA end. Germline loops: CDR1 SEHNR, CDR2 FQNEAQ (reference sequence). CDR3 length equals 15 residues.